This T cell receptor beta chain was recovered during a study of T cell responses to AZD1222 COVID-19 vaccine. CDR3 length equals 15 residues. Looked up from germline, CDR1 is MNHEY and CDR2 is SVGEGT. V gave up 5 bases and J gave up 3 bases; unmatched junction bases: 5. TCRdb's copy holds only in-frame clones and misses some; the assay was immunoSEQ multiplex PCR. The sample includes 150,000 or so clones, nearly 95% of them seen just once. This chain joins TRBV6-2 or TRBV6-3 and TRBJ2-7, with 12 bases lining up with TRBD2. This TCR was sampled from an adult who received the AZD1222 COVID-19 vaccine. The specimen was peripheral blood, collected 28 days after the second AZD1222 dose. The CDR3, as DNA: TGTGCCAGCAGTAACCGACTAGCGGGAGTCTACGAGCAGTACTTC. Its translation: CASSNRLAGVYEQYF.